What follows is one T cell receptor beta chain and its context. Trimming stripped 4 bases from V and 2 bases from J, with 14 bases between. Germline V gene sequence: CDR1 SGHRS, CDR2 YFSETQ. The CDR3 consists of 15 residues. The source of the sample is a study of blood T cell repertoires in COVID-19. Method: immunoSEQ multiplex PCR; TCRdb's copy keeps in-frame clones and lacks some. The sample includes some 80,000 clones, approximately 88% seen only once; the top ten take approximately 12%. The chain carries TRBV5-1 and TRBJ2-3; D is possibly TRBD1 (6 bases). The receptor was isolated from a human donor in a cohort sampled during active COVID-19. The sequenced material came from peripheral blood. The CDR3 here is CASSTGDTYTDTQYF. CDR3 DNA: TGCGCCAGCAGCACCGGGGACACCTACACAGATACGCAGTATTTT.